The T cell receptor beta chain described here comes from a study of breast tumors, draining lymph nodes, adjacent tissues. Regarding the study as a whole: Findings are consistent with lymph node origin and intratumoral expansion of most tumor T cells. Compared with basal-like, luminal-like tumors shared significantly more repertoire with nontumor tissue. Compared with lymph nodes, tumors were less diverse; compared with nontumor tissue, more. The lymph node origin of tumor T cells was framed as consistent with a hypothesis, not demonstrated.

Germline V lookup: CDR1 MNHEY, CDR2 SVGAGI. The CDR3 consists of 19 residues. TCRdb called the multiplex PCR reads again in MiXCR, with one record for every CDR3 protein. The sample lists about 180,000 distinct CDR3 sequences, approximately 33% occurring once. Axillary draining lymph nodes of breast cancer patients supplied the node samples. Note on this clonotype: Its antigen is as yet unknown. At one of its ends the junction is not consistent with the germline gene, which may arise from a read error.

V usage is TRBV6-5 and J usage is TRBJ2-1, with 10 bases matching TRBD2. Sequencing input: axillary lymph node tissue. This clonotype was sampled from a female donor with breast cancer. Some clones in this sample may be carry-over from other donors' samples. CDR3 bases: TGTACCAGCAGTTACTCTACTGGACTAGCGGATCGTACCTACAATGAGCAGTTCTTC. As protein: CTSSYSTGLADRTYNEQFF.